This TCR beta chain comes out of a study of PD-L1 blockade in urothelial cancer. Study-wide context: The median number of T cells present in blood samples was 141,255.

Assay used: immunoSEQ multiplex PCR; TCRdb lists only in-frame clones, some missing. The data hold 70,000 to 75,000 clones, with roughly 89% observed a single time. Germline CDR1 is SGHNT and CDR2 is YYREEE (reference sequence). The CDR3 loop spans 15 amino acids. Trimming took 4 bases from V and 11 from J, leaving 24 bases between them. To note about this clone: Its target is not known.

Time point given: pretreatment peripheral blood. Per patient, between 1 and 8 samples were collected at pretreatment and on-treatment time points. General observations from the study: In blood at 3 weeks, tumor-associated clones expanded more among patients with durable benefit.

The V call is TRBV5-4, the J call TRBJ1-1, with a possible D match to TRBD1 (5 bases). The source was PBMCs, collected around atezolizumab (anti-PD-L1) treatment. This receptor was identified in a woman in her 70s with urothelial cancer. This chain's CDR3 is CASSLGAGPLSGAFF. In DNA form, the CDR3 reads TGTGCCAGCAGCCTTGGGGCGGGACCCTTATCCGGGGCTTTCTTT.